The present TCR beta chain was sequenced within a study of OX40 agonist ivuxolimab in advanced cancers. Context from the whole study: Ivuxolimab, which targeted the costimulatory receptor OX40 (CD134), was an agonistic, fully human IgG2 monoclonal antibody. Intravenous ivuxolimab was administered to patients every 2 weeks at six dose levels: 0.01, 0.1, 0.3, 1.5, 3 and 10 mg/kg. Among the roughly 50 dose-escalation patients, roughly 20 had hepatocellular carcinoma, roughly 15 melanoma, 9 renal cell carcinoma and 9 head and neck cancer. A male proportion of around 80% and a mean age of roughly 58 years, ranging from about 20 to 80, were recorded for the dose-escalation cohort. Patients were allowed to have had prior anti-PD-1, anti-PD-L1 or anti-CTLA-4 therapy, and approximately 39% of the dose-escalation patients had been treated with checkpoint inhibitors. Partial responses occurred in three dose-escalation patients, of whom one had hepatocellular carcinoma and two had cutaneous melanoma. The purpose of peripheral TCRbeta sequencing was to test whether ivuxolimab changed TCR sequence diversity and led to clonal T-cell expansion. The paper reports the monotherapy dose-escalation portion (N of about 47 patients) of the phase I ivuxolimab trial. Study-level results and caveats: At doses of 0.1 to 3.0 mg/kg, clonal expansion of both CD4+ and CD8+ blood T cells was observed from baseline to week 6. The antigen specificity of the peripheral T cells that underwent clonal expansion was not determined. On average, CD8+ T cells showed more expanded clones than CD4+ T cells after ivuxolimab. In the 0.1-3.0 mg/kg groups, partial responders were among the patients with the lowest normalized peripheral clonal expansion, particularly in CD8+ T cells. Low levels of normalized T-cell clonal expansion were also seen in some patients who did not respond.

A word on this clone: Its binding antigen is unknown. Per-base quality was not reported, and no clone a single base away is much larger than it.

Patients with autoimmune disease history or receiving systemic immunosuppression were excluded from the trial. In every dose cohort, peripheral blood was drawn for TCR sequencing at baseline, cycle 4 day 1, and cycle 7 day 1. Samples were obtained from an open-label, multicenter, first-in-human phase I dose-escalation trial of ivuxolimab. Adults with locally advanced or metastatic melanoma, renal cell carcinoma, hepatocellular carcinoma or head and neck squamous cell carcinoma were enrolled in the trial. Before TCR sequencing, CD4+ and CD8+ T cells were separately sorted from peripheral blood. V sheds 4 bases and J sheds 4 bases, leaving 9 bases between their ends. The CDR3 runs 12 residues from the cysteine to the phenylalanine. Just CDR3 DNA is preserved here, 36 bases in frame from base 1. The CDR1 and CDR2 encoded by the germline V gene (reference sequence) are SGHNT and YYREEE. For sequencing of the TCRbeta CDR3 region, genomic DNA was extracted from the sorted cells. The immunoSEQ Assay was used for sequencing of TCRbeta CDR3 regions. In TCRdb, the immuneACCESS table is reduced to in-frame sequences with V and J assigned. These tables do not hold every clone; where another copy was compared, an unresolved V gene accounts for under half, and the others remain unexplained. In this sample the table shows 55,000 to 70,000 clones, around 88% of which occur a single time. About 2.4% of the sample lies in the top ten.

The receptor's source is an adult with an advanced solid tumor such as melanoma, head and neck, liver or kidney cancer. The sample consisted of CD4+ or CD8+ T cells sorted from blood, taken in a trial of the OX40 agonist ivuxolimab. This receptor chain uses TRBV5-4 and TRBJ2-7; the D gene lacks a confident call. The CDR3 reads as follows: CASSLDNYEQYF. The DNA reads as follows: TGTGCCAGCAGCCTTGACAATTACGAGCAGTACTTC.